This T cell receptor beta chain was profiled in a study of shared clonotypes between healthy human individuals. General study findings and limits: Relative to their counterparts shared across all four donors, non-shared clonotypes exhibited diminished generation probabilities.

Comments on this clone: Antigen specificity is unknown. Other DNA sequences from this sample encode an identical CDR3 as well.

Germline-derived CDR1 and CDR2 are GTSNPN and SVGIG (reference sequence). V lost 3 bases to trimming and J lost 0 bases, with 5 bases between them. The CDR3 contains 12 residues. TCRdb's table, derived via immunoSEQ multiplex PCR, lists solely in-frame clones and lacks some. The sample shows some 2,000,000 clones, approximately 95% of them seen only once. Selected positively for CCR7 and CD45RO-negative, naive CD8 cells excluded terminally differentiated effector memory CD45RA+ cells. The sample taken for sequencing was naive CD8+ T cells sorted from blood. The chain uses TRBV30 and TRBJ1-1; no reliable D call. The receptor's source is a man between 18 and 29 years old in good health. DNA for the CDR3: TGTGCCTGGAGCGACTTGAACACTGAAGCTTTCTTT. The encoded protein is CAWSDLNTEAFF.